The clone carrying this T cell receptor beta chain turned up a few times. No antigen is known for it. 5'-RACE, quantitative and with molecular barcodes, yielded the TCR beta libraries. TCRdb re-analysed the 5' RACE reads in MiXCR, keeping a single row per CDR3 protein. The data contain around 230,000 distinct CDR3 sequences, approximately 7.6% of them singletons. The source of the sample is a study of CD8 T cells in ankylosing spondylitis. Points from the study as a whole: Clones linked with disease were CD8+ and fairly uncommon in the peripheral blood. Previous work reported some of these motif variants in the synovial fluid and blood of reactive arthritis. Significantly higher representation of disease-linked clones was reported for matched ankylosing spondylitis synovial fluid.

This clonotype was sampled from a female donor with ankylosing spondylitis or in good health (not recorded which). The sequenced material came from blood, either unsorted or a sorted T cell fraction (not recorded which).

CDR3 DNA: TGTGCCAGCAGTCCTACGGGACAAATCTATGGCTACACCTTC. It translates to CASSPTGQIYGYTF. The rearrangement joins TRBV6-1 to TRBJ1-2, with a weak D call TRBD1 (6 bases). CDR1 and CDR2 (germline): MNHNS, SASEGT. This CDR3 contains 14 residues. Deletions cut 5 bases from V and 4 bases from J, with 14 bases between.